This T cell receptor (beta chain) was retrieved from a study of blood T cell repertoires in COVID-19. Study context: T cells, B-cell-depleted T cells, or PBMCs provided the cDNA or gDNA that served as material.

This study enrolled people aged 18 to 89 from around 26 US geographic areas. Two consecutive negative NP/OP PCR tests, clearance, or resolved symptoms defined Cohort 3 recovery. The germline gives CDR1 SGHNT, CDR2 YYREEE (reference sequence). With 5 bases clipped from V and 7 bases from J, the junction kept 8 bases outside the gene matches. This CDR3 is built from 13 residues. Sequenced by immunoSEQ multiplex PCR; TCRdb stores in-frame clones only, minus some. The table lists about 170,000 clones, over 75% of them singletons. The clonotype was recovered from a woman aged 18-29 years who had recovered from COVID-19. The chain is built from TRBV5-4 and TRBJ1-2, with 7 nucleotides matching TRBD1. The sequencing sample was made of PBMCs or T cells enriched from blood (not recorded which). The CDR3 DNA follows: TGTGCCAGCAGGCCTCAAGGGGGCCTTGGCTACACCTTC. This translates into CASRPQGGLGYTF.